This T cell receptor (beta chain) was sequenced in a study of blood T cell repertoires in COVID-19. Profiled with immunoSEQ multiplex PCR; TCRdb holds only in-frame clones, not every one. The sample contains more than 85,000 clones, 80% to 90% of which appear only once. In germline, CDR1 is MNHEY, CDR2 SVGAGI. The ends were cut back, 8 bases at V and 1 base at J, with 15 bases in the middle. This CDR3 comprises 15 residues. This sequence joins TRBV6-5 and TRBJ1-5; D is unclear. The sequenced sample was PBMCs or T cells enriched from blood (not recorded which). The receptor's source is a woman in her forties or fifties who had recovered from COVID-19. CDR3 in amino acids: CASQKSGESNQPQHF. DNA of the CDR3: TGTGCCAGCCAGAAGTCCGGGGAGAGCAATCAGCCCCAGCATTTT.